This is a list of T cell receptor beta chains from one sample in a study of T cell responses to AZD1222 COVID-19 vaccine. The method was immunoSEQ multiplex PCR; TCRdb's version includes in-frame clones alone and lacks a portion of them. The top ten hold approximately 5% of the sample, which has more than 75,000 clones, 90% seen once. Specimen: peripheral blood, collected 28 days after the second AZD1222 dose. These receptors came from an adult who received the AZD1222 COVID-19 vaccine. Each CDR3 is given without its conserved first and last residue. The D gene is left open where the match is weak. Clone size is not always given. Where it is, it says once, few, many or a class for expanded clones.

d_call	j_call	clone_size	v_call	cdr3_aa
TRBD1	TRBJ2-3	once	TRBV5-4	ASSRGQGTDTQY
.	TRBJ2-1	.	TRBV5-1	ASSPLGTGQF
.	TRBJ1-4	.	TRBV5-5	ASSQTVLIEKLF
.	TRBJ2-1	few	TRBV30	ASTSGRGRENEQF
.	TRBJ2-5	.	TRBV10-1	ASGETDGQETQY
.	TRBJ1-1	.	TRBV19	ASSLLQGGTEAF
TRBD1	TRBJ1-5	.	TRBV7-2	ASSFITGGNQPQH
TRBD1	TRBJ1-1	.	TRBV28	ASTGQGPMNTEAF
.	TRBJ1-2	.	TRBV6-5	ASSLIYGYT
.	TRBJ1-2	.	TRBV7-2	ASSLGWDGYT
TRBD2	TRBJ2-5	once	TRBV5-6	ASSLVGLAGQRGETQY
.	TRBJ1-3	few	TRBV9	ASSQFTGTIGYTIY
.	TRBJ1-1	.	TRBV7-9	ASSPSFGLEAF
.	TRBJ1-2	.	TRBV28	ASSSPGRSDGYT
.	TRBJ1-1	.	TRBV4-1	ASSQDPGRNTEAF
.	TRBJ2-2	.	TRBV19	ASSSQGNTGELF
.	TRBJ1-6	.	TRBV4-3	ASSQEIDSPLH
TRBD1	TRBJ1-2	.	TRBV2	ASSEREGRGRGGYT
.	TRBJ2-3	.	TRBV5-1	ASSLSGQRTDTQY
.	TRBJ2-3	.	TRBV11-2	ASEGLLVDTQY
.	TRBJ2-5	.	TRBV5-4	ASRRDGGWQETQY
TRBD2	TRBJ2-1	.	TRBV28	ASRTSGGNEQF
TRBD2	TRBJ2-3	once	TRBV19	ASSRAGGPGTQY
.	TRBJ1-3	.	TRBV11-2	ASSSVGGQGRNTIY
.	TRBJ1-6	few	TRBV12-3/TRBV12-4	ASSSANSPLH
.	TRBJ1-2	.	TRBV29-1	SVDEGEGYT
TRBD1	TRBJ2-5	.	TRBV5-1	ASSPGQEETQY
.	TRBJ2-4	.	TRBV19	ASSMAVVKNIQY
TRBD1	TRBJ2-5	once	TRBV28	ASSVTGGLGETQY
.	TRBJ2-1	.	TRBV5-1	ASSLVSHNEQF
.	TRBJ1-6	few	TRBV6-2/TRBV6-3	ASSYERGGSYSPLH
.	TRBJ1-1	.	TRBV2	ASSEFREAF
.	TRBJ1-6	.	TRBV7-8	ASSLIGNSPLH
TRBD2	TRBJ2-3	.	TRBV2	ATERGGGTDTQY
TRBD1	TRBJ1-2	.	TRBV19	ASRGTGGRNGYT
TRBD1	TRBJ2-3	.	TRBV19	ASRVDRDTDTQY
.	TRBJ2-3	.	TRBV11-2	ASSPRGTSTDTQY
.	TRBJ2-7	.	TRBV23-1	ASSQSQRRLYEQY
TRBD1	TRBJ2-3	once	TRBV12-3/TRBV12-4	ASSLTGADTQY
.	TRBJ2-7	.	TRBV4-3	ASSSGRGYEQY
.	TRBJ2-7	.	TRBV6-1	ASSELGTRWEQY
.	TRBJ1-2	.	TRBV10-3	AISETLGAGYNYGYT
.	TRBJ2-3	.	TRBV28	ASSTPEQRGSDADTQY
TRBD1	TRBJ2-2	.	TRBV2	ASSPRDRGTGELF
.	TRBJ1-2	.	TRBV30	AWSLDGRSGYT
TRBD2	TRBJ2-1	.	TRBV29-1	SVESSGGVEQF
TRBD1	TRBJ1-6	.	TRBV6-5	ASSRQGVNSPLH
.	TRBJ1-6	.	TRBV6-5	ASSPGMGMAPLH
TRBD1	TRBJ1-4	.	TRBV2	ASRSSGTANEKLF
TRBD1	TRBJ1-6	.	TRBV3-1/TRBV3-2	ASSSWDRDNSPLH
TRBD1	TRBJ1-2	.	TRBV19	ASRDRLVYGYT
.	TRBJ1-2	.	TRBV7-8	ASSLVRGSYGYT
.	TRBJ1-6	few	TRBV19	ASSQVNSPLH
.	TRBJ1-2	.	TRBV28	ASSPPPRYGYT
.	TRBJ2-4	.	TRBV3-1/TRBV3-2	ASSQDRGGLAVRGIQY
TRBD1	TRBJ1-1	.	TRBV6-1	ASSEVGQDTEAF
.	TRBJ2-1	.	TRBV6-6	ASRERGEQF